This is a list of T cell receptor beta chains from one sample in a study of early T cells in non-severe SARS-CoV-2 infection. TCRdb itself ran the 5' RACE reads through MiXCR, one entry per CDR3 protein. This repertoire shows 68,000 or so distinct CDR3 sequences, around 9.9% found once; its top ten account for 6.4%. Material for sequencing was whole blood. The receptors stem from an adult who was a healthcare worker with PCR-confirmed SARS-CoV-2 infection or an uninfected control (not recorded which). Both conserved end residues are part of each CDR3. Each record gives: CDR3 protein, CDR3 DNA, J gene, clone size, V gene, D gene. A D gene is named only where the DNA matches it firmly. Part of the rows lack a size; the others show once, few, many or a class for expanded clones.

CASSPGLAVNNEQFF TGTGCCAGCTCACCAGGGCTAGCGGTGAACAATGAGCAGTTCTTC TRBJ2-1 few TRBV18 TRBD2
CASSRAEGNIQYF TGTGCCAGCAGCAGAGCAGAGGGGAACATTCAGTACTTC TRBJ2-4 many TRBV5-5 .
CASSPYRDWWNTGELFF TGTGCCAGCAGCCCCTACCGGGACTGGTGGAACACCGGGGAGCTGTTTTTT TRBJ2-2 few TRBV14 .
CASSPMPGQGATEQYF TGTGCCAGCAGCCCTATGCCGGGACAGGGGGCGACCGAGCAGTACTTC TRBJ2-7 many TRBV12-3/TRBV12-4 TRBD1
CASSEPGGYEQYF TGTGCCAGCAGTGAACCGGGTGGGTACGAGCAGTACTTC TRBJ2-7 . TRBV25-1 .
CASSFIFQEQFF TGTGCCAGCAGTTTCATATTTCAAGAGCAGTTCTTC TRBJ2-1 . TRBV28 .
CASSDRGLAGGLGDTQYF TGTGCCAGCAGCGACCGGGGACTAGCGGGAGGGCTTGGAGATACGCAGTATTTT TRBJ2-3 . TRBV7-8 TRBD2
CASSLVRQGEKLFF TGTGCCAGCAGCTTAGTGCGGCAGGGTGAAAAACTGTTTTTT TRBJ1-4 few TRBV7-9 .
CASGSIGGHTEAFF TGTGCCAGCGGATCGATAGGAGGGCACACTGAAGCTTTCTTT TRBJ1-1 . TRBV7-9 .
CASSPKDLENSALHF TGTGCCAGCAGCCCGAAGGACTTGGAGAATTCAGCCCTCCACTTT TRBJ1-6 . TRBV5-6 .
CASSSQTGNIQYF TGTGCCAGTAGTTCGCAGACAGGGAACATTCAGTACTTC TRBJ2-4 few TRBV19 TRBD1
CASSLEGTSVMFHRNEQFF TGCGCCAGCAGCTTGGAGGGGACTAGTGTTATGTTCCATCGGAATGAGCAGTTCTTC TRBJ2-1 once TRBV5-1 TRBD2
CSASGNRYEQFF TGCAGTGCATCGGGCAACCGATATGAGCAGTTCTTC TRBJ2-1 many TRBV20-1 .
CASSEGQGTGEQYF TGCGCCAGCAGCGAGGGACAGGGTACCGGCGAGCAGTACTTC TRBJ2-7 . TRBV5-1 TRBD1
CASTLDRQEQYF TGTGCCAGCACCCTGGACAGGCAGGAGCAGTACTTC TRBJ2-7 many TRBV12-3/TRBV12-4 TRBD1
CASSDLGLAGGGTQYF TGTGCCAGCAGCGATTTGGGACTAGCGGGAGGAGGTACGCAGTATTTT TRBJ2-3 many TRBV7-9 TRBD2
CASSPVLDSPLHF TGTGCCAGCAGCCCGGTGTTGGATTCACCCCTCCACTTT TRBJ1-6 many TRBV28 .
CASSLRSGFRDEQYF TGTGCCAGCAGCTTACGATCGGGATTTAGGGACGAGCAGTACTTC TRBJ2-7 . TRBV7-2 .